This T cell receptor beta chain was sequenced in a study of Graves' ophthalmopathy and Graves' hyperthyroidism. Overall study results and limits: Blood also held most thyroid clonotypes expanded above 0.001 frequency. Classification of ophthalmopathy versus stable hyperthyroidism by a 13-signature model yielded just under 90% sensitivity and approximately 80% specificity.

V gave up 11 bases and J gave up 2 bases, with 9 bases separating them. Germline loops: CDR1 SGHTA, CDR2 FQGNSA. This CDR3 has 12 residues. Patients were excluded if they had other autoimmune diseases or uncontrolled infections, and likewise if pregnancy or lactation applied. Clinicians made diagnoses from clinical symptoms, serum thyroxine, TRAb, thyroid ultrasound and orbital computed tomography. Amplified material comprised TCR beta CDR3 regions derived from RNA transcripts. Second-round multiplex PCR followed a first-round RT-PCR using HTBI primers. TCRdb re-analysed the multiplex PCR reads in MiXCR, keeping a single row per CDR3 protein. The data hold about 1.2 million distinct CDR3 sequences, with roughly two fifths observed a single time. Notes on this clonotype: Its antigen remains unidentified.

This receptor was identified in an adult man with Graves' hyperthyroidism. Sequenced sample: peripheral blood or thyroid tissue (not recorded which). The chain uses TRBV7-2 and TRBJ2-2; D may be TRBD2 (6 bases). The CDR3 DNA sequence: TGTGCCTCCGGGACTAACACCGGGGAGCTGTTTTTT. It encodes CASGTNTGELFF.